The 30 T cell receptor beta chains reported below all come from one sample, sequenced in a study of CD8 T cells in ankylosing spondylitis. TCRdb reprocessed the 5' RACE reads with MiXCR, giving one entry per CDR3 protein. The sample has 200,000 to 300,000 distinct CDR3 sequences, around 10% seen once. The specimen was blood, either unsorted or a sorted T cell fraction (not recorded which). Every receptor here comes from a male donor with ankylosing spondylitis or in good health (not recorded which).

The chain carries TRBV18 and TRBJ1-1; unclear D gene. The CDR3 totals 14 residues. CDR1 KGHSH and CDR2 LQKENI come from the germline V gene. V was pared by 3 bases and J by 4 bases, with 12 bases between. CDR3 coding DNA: TGTGCCAGCTCACCTTTCCCCCTGATCACTGAAGCTTTCTTT. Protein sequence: CASSPFPLITEAFF.

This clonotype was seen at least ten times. The CDR3 sequence is CASTSGYGTLYYEQYF. As DNA, the CDR3 is TGCGCCAGCACTTCCGGATACGGGACTCTCTACTACGAGCAGTACTTC. This chain links TRBV5-1 with TRBJ2-7, with D maybe TRBD2 (6 bases). This CDR3 spans 16 amino acids. Looked up from germline, CDR1 is SGHRS and CDR2 is YFSETQ. The ends were cut back, 6 bases at V and 3 bases at J, with 22 bases in the middle.

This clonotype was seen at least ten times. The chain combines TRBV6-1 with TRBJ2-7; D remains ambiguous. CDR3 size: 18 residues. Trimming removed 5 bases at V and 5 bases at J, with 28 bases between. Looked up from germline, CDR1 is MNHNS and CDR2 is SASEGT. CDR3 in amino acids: CASSHKPSPQTKTDEQYF. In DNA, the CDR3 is TGTGCCAGCAGTCATAAACCGTCGCCCCAAACTAAAACGGACGAGCAGTACTTC.

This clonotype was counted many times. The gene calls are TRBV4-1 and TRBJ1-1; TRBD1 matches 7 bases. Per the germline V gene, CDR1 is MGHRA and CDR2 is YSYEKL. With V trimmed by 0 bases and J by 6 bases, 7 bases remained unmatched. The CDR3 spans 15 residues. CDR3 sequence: CASSQDRKGAAEAFF. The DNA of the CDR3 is TGCGCCAGCAGCCAAGATCGAAAGGGGGCGGCTGAAGCTTTCTTT.

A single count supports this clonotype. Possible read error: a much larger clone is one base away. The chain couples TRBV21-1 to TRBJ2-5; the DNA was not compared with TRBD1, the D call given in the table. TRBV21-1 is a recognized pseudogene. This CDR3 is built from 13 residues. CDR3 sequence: CTSSKGGKETQYF. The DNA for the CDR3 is TGTACCAGCAGCAAGGGGGGAAAAGAGACCCAGTACTTC.

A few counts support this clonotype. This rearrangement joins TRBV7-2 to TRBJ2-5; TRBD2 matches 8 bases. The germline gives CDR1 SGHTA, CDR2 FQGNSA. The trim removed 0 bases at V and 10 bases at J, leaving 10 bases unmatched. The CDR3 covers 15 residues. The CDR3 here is CASSLARGAGGGQYF. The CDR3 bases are TGTGCCAGCAGCTTAGCGCGGGGGGCGGGGGGTGGCCAGTACTTC.

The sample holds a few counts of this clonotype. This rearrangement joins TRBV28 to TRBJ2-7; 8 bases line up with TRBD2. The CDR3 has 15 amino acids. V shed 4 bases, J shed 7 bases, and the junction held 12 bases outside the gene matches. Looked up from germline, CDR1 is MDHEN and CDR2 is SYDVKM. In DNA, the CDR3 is TGTGCCAGCAGTTCAACTAGCGGAGAACCACGGGAGCAGTACTTC. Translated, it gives CASSSTSGEPREQYF.

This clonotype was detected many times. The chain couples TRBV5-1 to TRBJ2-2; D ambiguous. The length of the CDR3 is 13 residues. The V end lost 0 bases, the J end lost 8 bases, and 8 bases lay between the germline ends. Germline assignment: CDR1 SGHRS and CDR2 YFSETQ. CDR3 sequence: CASSLAASGELFF. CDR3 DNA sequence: TGCGCCAGCAGCTTGGCGGCTAGTGGGGAGCTGTTTTTT.

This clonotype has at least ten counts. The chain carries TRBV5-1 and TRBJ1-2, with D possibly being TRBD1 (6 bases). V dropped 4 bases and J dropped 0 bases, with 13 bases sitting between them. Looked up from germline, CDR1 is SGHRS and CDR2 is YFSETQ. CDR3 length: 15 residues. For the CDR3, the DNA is TGCGCCAGCAGCGCGGGGGGGCCCACTAACTATGGCTACACCTTC. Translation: CASSAGGPTNYGYTF. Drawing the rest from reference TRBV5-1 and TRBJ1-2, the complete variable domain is KAGVTQTPRYLIKTRGQQVTLSCSPISGHRSVSWYQQTPGQGLQFLFEYFSETQRNKGNFPGRFSGRQFSNSRSEMNVSTLELGDSALYLCASSAGGPTNYGYTFGSGTRLTVV.

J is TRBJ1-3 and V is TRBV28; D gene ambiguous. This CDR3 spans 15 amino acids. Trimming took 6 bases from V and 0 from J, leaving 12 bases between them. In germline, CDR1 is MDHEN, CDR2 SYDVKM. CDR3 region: CASSPGYNSGNTIYF. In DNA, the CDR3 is TGTGCCAGCAGCCCCGGTTATAACTCTGGAAACACCATATATTTT.

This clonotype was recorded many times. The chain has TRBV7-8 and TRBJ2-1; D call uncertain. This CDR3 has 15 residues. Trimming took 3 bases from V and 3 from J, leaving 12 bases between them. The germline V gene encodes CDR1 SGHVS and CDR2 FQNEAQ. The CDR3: CASSFPGPFYNEQFF. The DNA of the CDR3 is TGTGCCAGCAGCTTCCCCGGGCCGTTCTACAATGAGCAGTTCTTC.

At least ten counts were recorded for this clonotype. CDR3 sequence (DNA): TGTGCCAGCAGCCTGGGAGGGCGGGGGGCTAGCAATGAGCAGTTCTTC. It codes for CASSLGGRGASNEQFF. The rearrangement joins TRBV12-3 or TRBV12-4 to TRBJ2-1; 8 nucleotides line up with TRBD2. Germline trimming cut 6 bases from V and 6 bases from J; bases unmatched to any gene: 13. The CDR3 is made up of 16 amino acids.

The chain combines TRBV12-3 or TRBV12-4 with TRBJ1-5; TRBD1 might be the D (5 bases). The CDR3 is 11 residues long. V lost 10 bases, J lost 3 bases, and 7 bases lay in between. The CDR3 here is CATGINQPQHF. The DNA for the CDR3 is TGTGCCACAGGGATCAATCAGCCCCAGCATTTT.

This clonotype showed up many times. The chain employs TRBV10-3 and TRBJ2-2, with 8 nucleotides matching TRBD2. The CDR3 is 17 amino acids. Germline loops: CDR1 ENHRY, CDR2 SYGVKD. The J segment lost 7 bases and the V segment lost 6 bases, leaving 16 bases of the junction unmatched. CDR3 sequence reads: CAISDPIGRGAFGELFF. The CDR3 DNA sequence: TGTGCCATCAGCGATCCAATCGGGCGGGGGGCGTTCGGGGAGCTGTTTTTT.

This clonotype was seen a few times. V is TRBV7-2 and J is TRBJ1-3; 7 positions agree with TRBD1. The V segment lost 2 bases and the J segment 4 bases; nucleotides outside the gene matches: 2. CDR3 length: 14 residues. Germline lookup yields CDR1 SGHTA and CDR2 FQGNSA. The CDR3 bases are TGTGCCAGCAGCTTATGGGACAGAGGAAACACCATATATTTT. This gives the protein CASSLWDRGNTIYF.

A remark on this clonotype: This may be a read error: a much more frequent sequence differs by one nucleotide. As DNA, the CDR3 is TGTGCCAGCAGCTACAGGACAGTGTGGGACTACACCTTC. It specifies CASSYRTVWDYTF. The chain recombines TRBV12-3 or TRBV12-4 with TRBJ1-2, with TRBD1 as a possible D gene (6 bases). The CDR3 covers 13 residues. Between the trimmed V and J ends, which lost 6 bases and 10 bases, there was a span of 18 bases.

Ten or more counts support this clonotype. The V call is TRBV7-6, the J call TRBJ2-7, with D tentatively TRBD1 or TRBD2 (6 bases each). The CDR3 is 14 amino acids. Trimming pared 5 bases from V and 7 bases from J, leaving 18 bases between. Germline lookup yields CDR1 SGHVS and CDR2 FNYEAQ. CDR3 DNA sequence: TGTGCCAGCAGCCAGGGGACTGGAGGGTATGAGCAGTACTTC. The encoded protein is CASSQGTGGYEQYF.

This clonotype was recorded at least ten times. The CDR3, as DNA: TGCAGCGTTGAAGATCTGGGACAAGAGACCCAGTACTTC. This sequence encodes CSVEDLGQETQYF. V gene TRBV29-1 combines with J gene TRBJ2-5; D is ambiguous. The germline gives CDR1 SQVTM, CDR2 ANQGSEA. Trimming removed 0 bases at V and 2 bases at J, with 7 bases between. This CDR3 has 13 residues.

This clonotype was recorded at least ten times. The CDR3 loop is CAIRRGAGYNEQFF. The CDR3 DNA follows: TGTGCCATCAGGAGGGGGGCGGGTTACAATGAGCAGTTCTTC. The chain has TRBV10-3 and TRBJ2-1; D may be TRBD1 or TRBD2 (6 bases each). The CDR3 totals 14 residues. Germline assignment: CDR1 ENHRY and CDR2 SYGVKD. V lost 6 bases to trimming and J lost 4 bases, with 13 bases between them.

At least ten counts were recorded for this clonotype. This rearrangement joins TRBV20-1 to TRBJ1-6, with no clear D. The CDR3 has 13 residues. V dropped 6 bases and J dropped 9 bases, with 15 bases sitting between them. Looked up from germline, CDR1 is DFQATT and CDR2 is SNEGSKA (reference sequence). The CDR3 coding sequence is TGCAGTGCGAGCCCTCACCGCAGTTCACCCCTCCACTTT. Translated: CSASPHRSSPLHF.

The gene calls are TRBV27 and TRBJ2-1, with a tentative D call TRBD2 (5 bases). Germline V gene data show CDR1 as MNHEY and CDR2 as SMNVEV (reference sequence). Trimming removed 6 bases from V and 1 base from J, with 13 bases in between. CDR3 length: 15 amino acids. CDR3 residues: CASRQMAGSYNEQFF. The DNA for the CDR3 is TGTGCCAGCAGGCAGATGGCGGGTTCCTACAATGAGCAGTTCTTC.

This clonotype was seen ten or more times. The CDR3 bases are TGTGCCAGCAGTTACGCGGGAGGGGGGCTCGAGCAGTACTTC. As protein: CASSYAGGGLEQYF. This chain connects TRBV6-5 to TRBJ2-7; TRBD2 matches 9 bases. Germline-derived CDR1 and CDR2 are MNHEY and SVGAGI. The CDR3 length is 14 residues. Trimming cost V 2 bases and J 6 bases; bases outside gene matches: 5.

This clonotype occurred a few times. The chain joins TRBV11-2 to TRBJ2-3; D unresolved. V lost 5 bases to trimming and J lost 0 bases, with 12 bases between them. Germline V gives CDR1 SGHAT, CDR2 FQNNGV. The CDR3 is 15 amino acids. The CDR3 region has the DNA TGTGCCAGCAGCAAACGACCCCTTAGCACAGATACGCAGTATTTT. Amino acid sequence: CASSKRPLSTDTQYF.

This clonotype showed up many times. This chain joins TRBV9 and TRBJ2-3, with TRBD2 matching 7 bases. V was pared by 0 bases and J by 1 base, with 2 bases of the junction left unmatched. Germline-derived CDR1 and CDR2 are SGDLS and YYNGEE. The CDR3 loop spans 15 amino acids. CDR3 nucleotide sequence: TGTGCCAGCAGCGTAGGACGGGGGGGCACAGATACGCAGTATTTT. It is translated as CASSVGRGGTDTQYF.

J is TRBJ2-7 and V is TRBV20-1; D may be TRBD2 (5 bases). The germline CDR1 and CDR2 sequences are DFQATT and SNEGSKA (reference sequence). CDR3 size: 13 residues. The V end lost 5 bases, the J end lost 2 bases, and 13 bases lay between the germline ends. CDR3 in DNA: TGCAGTGCTGGGGAACCGAGGGCCTACGAGCAGTACTTC. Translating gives CSAGEPRAYEQYF.

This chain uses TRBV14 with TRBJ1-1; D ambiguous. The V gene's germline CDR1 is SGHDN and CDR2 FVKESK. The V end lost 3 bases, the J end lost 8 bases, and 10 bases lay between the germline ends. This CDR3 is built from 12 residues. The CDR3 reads CASSHSTEEAFF. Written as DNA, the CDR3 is TGTGCCAGCAGCCACTCGACGGAAGAAGCTTTCTTT.

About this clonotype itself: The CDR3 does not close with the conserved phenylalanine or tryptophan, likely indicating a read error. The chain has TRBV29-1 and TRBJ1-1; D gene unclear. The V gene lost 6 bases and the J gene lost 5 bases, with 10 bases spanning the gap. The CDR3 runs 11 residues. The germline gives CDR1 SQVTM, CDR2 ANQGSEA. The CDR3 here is CSVAQWTEAFL. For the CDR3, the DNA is TGCAGCGTCGCGCAATGGACTGAAGCTTTCCTT.

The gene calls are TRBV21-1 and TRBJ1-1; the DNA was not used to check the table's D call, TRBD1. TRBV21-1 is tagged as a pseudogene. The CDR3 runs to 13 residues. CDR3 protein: CASRRQIHTEAFF. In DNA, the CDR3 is TGTGCCAGCAGGAGACAGATCCACACTGAAGCTTTCTTT.

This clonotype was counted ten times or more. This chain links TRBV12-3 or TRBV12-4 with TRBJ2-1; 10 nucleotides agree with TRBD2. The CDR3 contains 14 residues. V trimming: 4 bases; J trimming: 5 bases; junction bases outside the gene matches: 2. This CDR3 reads CASSSAGGNNEQFF. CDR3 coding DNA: TGTGCCAGCAGTTCAGCGGGGGGGAACAATGAGCAGTTCTTC.

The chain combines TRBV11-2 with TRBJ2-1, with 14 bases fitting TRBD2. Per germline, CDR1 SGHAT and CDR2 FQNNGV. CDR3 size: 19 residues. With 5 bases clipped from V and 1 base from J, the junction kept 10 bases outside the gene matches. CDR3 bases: TGTGCCAGCAGCCTCCTCGGGACTAGCGGGAGTGGATCCTACAATGAGCAGTTCTTC. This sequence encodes CASSLLGTSGSGSYNEQFF.